This T cell receptor beta chain derives from a study of human T cells and chemical hapten exposure. Background on the study: Patients having alopecia areata, totalis or universalis were mostly female.

Losses at the gene ends were 4 bases for V and 3 bases for J; bases not matched to a gene: 6. This CDR3 is 16 amino acids long. Germline CDR1 is MGHRA and CDR2 is YSYEKL. Noted time point: patch test 3, about 24 weeks after DPC sensitization. Treatment indicated: therapeutic diphenylcyclopropenone sensitization with weekly scalp DPC. Study outcomes and limitations: Correlating positively with patch test score were the PT1 expanded TCR counts.

TCRdb reprocessed the RACE reads with MiXCR, giving one entry per CDR3 protein. The sample lists roughly 64,000 distinct CDR3 sequences; approximately 10% were seen once. The sample holds many counts of this clonotype. Its target is not known. The specimen comprised whole blood, sampled in connection with sensitization to the hapten diphenylcyclopropenone (DPC). This TCR derives from a woman aged 30 to 39 with alopecia areata. Some clones in this sample may be carry-over from other donors' samples. The chain joins TRBV4-1 to TRBJ1-5, with TRBD1 identical over 10 bases. CDR3 DNA: TGCGCCAGCAGCCGGGGACAGGGGCCCTACAATCAGCCCCAGCATTTT. Its protein is CASSRGQGPYNQPQHF.